Presented here are 30 T cell receptor beta chains from one specimen sequenced in a study of T cell responses to AZD1222 COVID-19 vaccine. Sequencing used immunoSEQ multiplex PCR; TCRdb keeps in-frame clones, though not all of them. This sample carries 75,000 to 95,000 clones, around nine tenths of them seen once, and the ten largest clones take 11%. This sample comprised peripheral blood, obtained on day 0 of AZD1222 vaccination. Receptor source: an adult in good health.

The V call is TRBV5-1, the J call TRBJ2-1, with 13 bases fitting TRBD2. CDR1 is SGHRS and CDR2 is YFSETQ in the germline V gene. V shed 3 bases and J 5 bases; nucleotides not matched to a gene: 5. The CDR3 is 16 amino acids. CDR3 region: CASSSGLAGIHNEQFF. The CDR3 region has the DNA TGCGCCAGCAGCTCGGGACTAGCGGGGATCCACAATGAGCAGTTCTTC. The full variable domain, rest sourced from reference TRBV5-1 and TRBJ2-1, is KAGVTQTPRYLIKTRGQQVTLSCSPISGHRSVSWYQQTPGQGLQFLFEYFSETQRNKGNFPGRFSGRQFSNSRSEMNVSTLELGDSALYLCASSSGLAGIHNEQFFGPGTRLTVL.

The rearrangement joins TRBV10-1 to TRBJ1-1, with D uncertain. The V end lost 3 bases, the J end lost 1 base, and 12 bases lay between the germline ends. The CDR3 is 15 residues long. Germline V lookup: CDR1 WNHNN, CDR2 SYGVQD (reference sequence). CDR3 sequence reads: CASSDSSSPNTEAFF. DNA of the CDR3: TGCGCCAGCAGTGACTCGTCCAGCCCGAACACTGAAGCTTTCTTT.

The J gene is TRBJ1-5, the V gene TRBV3-1 (or the pseudogene TRBV3-2); 7 bases fit TRBD1. From germline, CDR1 is LGHDT and CDR2 YNNKEL (reference sequence). J gave up 6 bases and V 4 bases, and 6 bases lay outside the gene matches. This CDR3 contains 14 residues. Here the CDR3 DNA reads TGTGCCAGCAGCCTCTCAGGGGGAACTCAGCCCCAGCATTTT. It encodes CASSLSGGTQPQHF.

The genes are TRBV9 and TRBJ1-1; D is undetermined. The V end was cut by 0 bases, the J end by 0 bases, with 9 bases between. From germline, CDR1 is SGDLS and CDR2 YYNGEE. The CDR3 totals 15 residues. For the CDR3, the DNA is TGTGCCAGCAGCGTAGAAGGTGTCATGAACACTGAAGCTTTCTTT. Translation gives CASSVEGVMNTEAFF.

The chain employs TRBV19 and TRBJ2-7, with 8 bases identical to TRBD1. Per the germline V gene, CDR1 is LNHDA and CDR2 is SQIVND (reference sequence). J was trimmed by 7 bases and V by 7 bases; bases with no gene match: 12. The CDR3 extends over 14 amino acids. CDR3 DNA: TGTGCCAGTAAATCCGGGACAGGTCTCTCTGAGCAGTACGTC. As protein: CASKSGTGLSEQYV.

The chain uses TRBV19 and TRBJ1-1; D not certain. V was shortened by 8 bases and J by 4 bases, with 11 bases between the two germline ends. The CDR3 is 12 residues long. Looked up from germline, CDR1 is LNHDA and CDR2 is SQIVND (reference sequence). As DNA, the CDR3 is TGTGCCAGTGTGGGGTGGGGCACTGAAGCTTTCTTT. It translates to CASVGWGTEAFF.

This chain joins TRBV5-6 and TRBJ2-7; tentative D call: TRBD2 (5 bases). Trimming pared 0 bases from V and 7 bases from J, leaving 5 bases between. Per the germline V gene, CDR1 is SGHDT and CDR2 is YYEEEE. CDR3 length equals 11 residues. The CDR3 DNA reads as TGTGCCAGCAGCTTGGCGGGGGAGCAGTACGTC. Translating it yields CASSLAGEQYV.

This clone was seen only once. The chain uses TRBV5-1 and TRBJ2-2, with D unclear. CDR1 and CDR2 from the germline V gene are SGHRS and YFSETQ. The CDR3 totals 15 residues. With 1 base removed from V and 5 bases from J, the gap between germline ends came to 12 bases. DNA of the CDR3: TGCGCCAGCAGCTTGACAACGGTCGGTACCGGGGAGCTGTTTTTT. It translates to CASSLTTVGTGELFF.

This chain links TRBV29-1 with TRBJ2-3; D ambiguous. The CDR3 is made up of 13 amino acids. Trimming took off 0 bases at V and 9 bases at J, with 13 bases between the two ends. CDR1 and CDR2 (germline): SQVTM, ANQGSEA. The CDR3 nucleotides read TGCAGCGTTGAAGAAGGCGCCGTAGGGACGCAGTATTTT. Its protein is CSVEEGAVGTQYF.

The J gene is TRBJ1-2, the V gene TRBV24-1; 8 positions match TRBD1. The CDR3 has 15 amino acids. Germline CDR1 KGHDR, CDR2 SFDVKD. The ends lost 3 bases at V and 8 bases at J; junction bases unmatched: 10. CDR3 amino acids: CATSDHEGQGSGYTF. The CDR3 DNA follows: TGTGCCACCAGTGATCACGAAGGACAGGGTTCCGGCTACACCTTC.

The V gene is TRBV6-4, the J gene TRBJ2-6, with TRBD2 identical over 10 bases. This CDR3 has 16 amino acids. From germline, CDR1 is MRHNA and CDR2 SNTAGT. The J segment lost 0 bases and the V segment lost 4 bases, leaving 0 bases of the junction unmatched. CDR3 amino acids: CASSASGGSGANVLTF. The CDR3, as DNA: TGTGCCAGCAGTGCTAGCGGGGGCTCTGGGGCCAACGTCCTGACTTTC.

V usage is TRBV5-1 and J usage is TRBJ1-6; a weak D match, TRBD1 (6 bases). CDR3 length: 14 amino acids. In germline, CDR1 is SGHRS, CDR2 YFSETQ. Trimming cost V 1 base and J 9 bases, with 11 bases left between them. The CDR3 nucleotides read TGCGCCAGCAGCTTGCAGGGGTTATTTTCACCCCTCCACTTT. Translated, it gives CASSLQGLFSPLHF.

This chain joins TRBV7-8 and TRBJ2-5; no clear D gene. CDR3 size: 15 residues. Between the trimmed V and J ends, which lost 5 bases and 0 bases, there was a span of 13 bases. In germline, CDR1 is SGHVS, CDR2 FQNEAQ. The CDR3 reads CASSPWGGYQETQYF. CDR3 nucleotides: TGTGCCAGCAGCCCCTGGGGTGGATACCAAGAGACCCAGTACTTC.

J is TRBJ1-2 and V is TRBV19; D is perhaps TRBD1 (5 bases). Per germline, CDR1 LNHDA and CDR2 SQIVND (reference sequence). V shed 5 bases and J shed 4 bases, with 11 bases lying between them. This CDR3 comprises 13 residues. The CDR3 sequence: CASSVGVSYGYTF. DNA of the CDR3: TGTGCCAGTAGTGTGGGGGTCTCCTATGGCTACACCTTC.

The rearrangement links TRBV5-1 to TRBJ1-4; the D gene is possibly TRBD1 (5 bases). Between the trimmed V and J ends, which lost 2 bases and 8 bases, there was a span of 13 bases. The CDR3 consists of 14 residues. CDR1 and CDR2 (germline): SGHRS, YFSETQ. CDR3 sequence reads: CASSFQGMEEKLFF. In nucleotides, the CDR3 is TGCGCCAGCAGCTTTCAGGGAATGGAAGAAAAACTGTTTTTT. The entire variable domain, with the rest obtained from reference TRBV5-1 and TRBJ1-4, is as follows: KAGVTQTPRYLIKTRGQQVTLSCSPISGHRSVSWYQQTPGQGLQFLFEYFSETQRNKGNFPGRFSGRQFSNSRSEMNVSTLELGDSALYLCASSFQGMEEKLFFGSGTQLSVL.

This chain links TRBV29-1 with TRBJ2-7, with TRBD2 as a possible D gene (6 bases). The CDR3 sequence is 13 residues long. Germline CDR1 is SQVTM and CDR2 is ANQGSEA. The V end lost 2 bases, the J end lost 1 base, and 9 bases lay between the germline ends. This chain's CDR3 is CSVERGNSYEQYF. Here the CDR3 DNA reads TGCAGCGTTGAACGGGGGAATTCCTACGAGCAGTACTTC.

The rearrangement uses TRBV4-2 and TRBJ2-1; D could derive from TRBD1 or TRBD2 (5 bases each). This CDR3 is 17 amino acids long. V was pared by 2 bases and J by 0 bases, with 14 bases between. CDR1 is LGHNA and CDR2 is YNFKEQ in the germline V gene. The CDR3 reads CASSQTRGTSSYNEQFF. In nucleotides, the CDR3 is TGTGCCAGCAGCCAAACGAGGGGAACCAGCTCCTACAATGAGCAGTTCTTC.

In regard to this clone: Mismatch with germline at one junction end may stem from a read error. V and J are TRBV28 and TRBJ1-2; D gene uncertain. The CDR3 loop spans 15 amino acids. CDR1 is MDHEN, CDR2 SYDVKM, per germline. Written as DNA, the CDR3 is TGTGCCAGCAGCTCCACACGTACACCATCCTATGGCTGCACCTTC. As protein: CASSSTRTPSYGCTF.

The chain combines TRBV3-1 (or the pseudogene TRBV3-2) with TRBJ1-5, with TRBD1 matching over 7 bases. CDR3 length: 15 amino acids. Germline lookup yields CDR1 LGHDT and CDR2 YNNKEL (reference sequence). V trimming: 1 base; J trimming: 5 bases; junction bases outside the gene matches: 5. Here the CDR3 reads CASSQARDSYQPQHF. The CDR3 DNA is TGTGCCAGCAGCCAAGCCAGGGACAGCTATCAGCCCCAGCATTTT.

The rearrangement links TRBV27 to TRBJ2-5; 15 positions match TRBD2. The junction had 3 bases not matched to a gene; V was cut back by 6 bases and J by 4 bases. The CDR3 has 15 residues. Germline-derived CDR1 and CDR2 are MNHEY and SMNVEV (reference sequence). CDR3 sequence reads: CASSLGLAGGETQYF. The CDR3, as DNA: TGTGCCAGCAGCCTGGGACTAGCGGGAGGAGAGACCCAGTACTTC.

This chain uses TRBV12-5 with TRBJ1-1; D unresolved. The CDR3 is 15 residues long. Trimming cost V 10 bases and J 2 bases, with 20 bases left between them. CDR1 and CDR2 (germline): LGHNT, FRNRAP. In DNA form, the CDR3 reads TGTGCTACATCGGATTGGAGGGATTTTAACACTGAAGCTTTCTTT. Residues: CATSDWRDFNTEAFF.

The chain employs TRBV14 and TRBJ2-5; the D gene is possibly TRBD1 (6 bases). V dropped 6 bases and J dropped 7 bases, with 15 bases sitting between them. From germline, CDR1 is SGHDN and CDR2 FVKESK. The CDR3 sequence is 13 residues long. The CDR3 reads CASSRQDLGTQYF. The CDR3 DNA reads as TGTGCCAGCAGTCGACAGGATTTAGGGACCCAGTACTTC. Variable domain in full (rest from reference TRBV14 and TRBJ2-5): EAGVTQFPSHSVIEKGQTVTLRCDPISGHDNLYWYRRVMGKEIKFLLHFVKESKQDESGMPNNRFLAERTGGTYSTLKVQPAELEDSGVYFCASSRQDLGTQYFGPGTRLLVL.

The chain employs TRBV12-3 or TRBV12-4 and TRBJ2-2; 7 nucleotides line up with TRBD2. J gave up 6 bases and V 8 bases, and 6 bases lay outside the gene matches. This CDR3 is 13 amino acids long. CDR3 in DNA: TGTGCCAGCTTAAGGGAGGGTGCCGGGGAGCTGTTTTTT. This gives the protein CASLREGAGELFF.

This chain links TRBV6-5 with TRBJ1-2; TRBD1 is a possible D gene (5 bases). V lost 5 bases and J 8 bases, leaving 18 bases between the germline ends. Germline V CDR1 and CDR2: MNHEY, SVGAGI. There are 14 residues in the CDR3. CDR3 in amino acids: CASSKPGEPWGYTF. The CDR3 DNA follows: TGTGCCAGCAGTAAACCGGGGGAACCCTGGGGCTACACCTTC.

The chain uses TRBV5-5 and TRBJ2-1; D remains ambiguous. V lost 3 bases and J lost 8, with 18 bases in between. The germline CDR1 and CDR2 sequences are SGHKS and YYEKEE (reference sequence). CDR3 length equals 15 residues. CDR3 loop: CASSWVRSINHEQFF. The CDR3 nucleotides read TGTGCCAGCAGCTGGGTTCGATCTATAAACCATGAGCAGTTCTTC.

In DNA form, the CDR3 reads TGCGCCAGTAGTTTTTTTCGGGCCCCCTTCAACTATGGCTACACCTTC. Encoded protein: CASSFFRAPFNYGYTF. The chain uses TRBV5-1 and TRBJ1-2, with D hard to call. The CDR3 length is 16 residues. V lost 8 bases to trimming and J lost 2 bases, with 22 bases between them. Per germline, CDR1 SGHRS and CDR2 YFSETQ. The full variable domain, with the rest looked up from reference TRBV5-1 and TRBJ1-2, is KAGVTQTPRYLIKTRGQQVTLSCSPISGHRSVSWYQQTPGQGLQFLFEYFSETQRNKGNFPGRFSGRQFSNSRSEMNVSTLELGDSALYLCASSFFRAPFNYGYTFGSGTRLTVV.

The V call is TRBV7-6, the J call TRBJ2-5; D remains ambiguous. Trimming cost V 1 base and J 10 bases, with 16 bases left between them. Germline values: CDR1 SGHVS, CDR2 FNYEAQ. The CDR3 totals 14 residues. CDR3 DNA: TGTGCCAGCAGCTTAGAGGACCAGTGGAAGGGCCAGTACTTC. Translation gives CASSLEDQWKGQYF.

CDR3 coding DNA: TGTGCCGGAAGACTAGCGGGGGCCCGGGGGGAGCTGTTTTTT. Its translation: CAGRLAGARGELFF. This chain uses TRBV7-2 with TRBJ2-2; 12 positions match TRBD2. The junction had 9 bases not matched to a gene; V was cut back by 11 bases and J by 8 bases. The CDR3 length is 14 residues. Germline V lookup: CDR1 SGHTA, CDR2 FQGNSA.

The chain links TRBV18 to TRBJ2-7; D call uncertain. Germline-derived CDR1 and CDR2 are KGHSH and LQKENI. CDR3 length equals 10 residues. Deletions cut 3 bases from V and 7 bases from J, with 4 bases between. This CDR3 is CASSPREQYV. CDR3 nucleotide sequence: TGTGCCAGCTCACCGCGAGAGCAGTACGTC.

The J gene is TRBJ2-7, the V gene TRBV6-5; 7 bases are shared with TRBD2. Germline values: CDR1 MNHEY, CDR2 SVGAGI. J lost 2 bases, V lost 6 bases, and 4 bases had no gene match. The CDR3 consists of 13 residues. For the CDR3, the DNA is TGTGCCAGCAGCCGCGGGGGAGCCTACGAGCAGTACGTC. It encodes CASSRGGAYEQYV.